The source of this TCR beta chain is a study of OX40 agonist ivuxolimab in advanced cancers. Study summary: Given to patients was ivuxolimab, an agonistic anti-OX40 (CD134) antibody. Every 2 weeks, ivuxolimab was infused into the patients intravenously at between 0.01 and 10 mg/kg. Males comprised 75% to 90% of the group, whose mean age was approximately 60 years (range roughly 23 to 90).

The table came from immunoSEQ multiplex PCR; TCRdb's copy has only in-frame clones and leaves some out. The repertoire has tens of thousands of clones, about 88% of them found once; the top ten carry around 0.94%. Study-wide findings and caveats: By week 6 at 0.1 to 3.0 mg/kg, blood CD4+ and CD8+ T cells had expanded clonally.

Trimming took off 4 bases at V and 5 bases at J, with 11 bases between the two ends. Germline lookup yields CDR1 MNHEY and CDR2 SVGAGI. This CDR3 has 13 amino acids. As to this clone: The antigen remains undetermined.

This sequence originates from an adult with an advanced solid tumor such as melanoma, head and neck, liver or kidney cancer. The sequences come from CD4+ or CD8+ T cells sorted from blood, collected in a trial of the OX40 agonist ivuxolimab. This chain joins TRBV6-5 and TRBJ1-2, with D possibly TRBD1 on 6 matching bases. The CDR3 loop reads CASSWLQGYGYTF. CDR3 DNA sequence: TGTGCCAGCAGTTGGTTACAGGGATATGGCTACACCTTC.